This T cell receptor beta chain is drawn from a study of cytomegalovirus exposure and HLA in healthy donors (dated by TCRdb to 2016 to 2017). Study-wide context: An earlier analysis of some 500 of the donors reported 250 to 300 Gb of sequence data and 100 million to 130 million unique TCR beta sequences from about 200 million T cells. The study aimed to test whether signatures of past pathogen exposure could be identified by cataloging public T cell receptors. Genome-wide SNP genotypes for about 55% of the roughly 670 donors were used in a later genetic analysis, which treated that subset as a discovery cohort. HLA typing included class I and class II loci at four-digit resolution. In an earlier analysis of 550 to 700 of the donors, high-throughput TCR beta sequencing was used to judge whether each TCR beta V gene segment behaved as functional or pseudogenic. The later analysis used no new phenotypic data to find candidate immune exposures, relying instead on TCR beta sequences and their occurrence across donors. On average, over 200,000 unique TCR beta nucleotide sequences were sequenced per donor among a few hundred genotyped donors of the cohort, with around 19% of those sequences being non-productive. The study combined high-throughput TCR immunosequencing, statistical association of individual TCRs with disease status, and machine learning to predict cytomegalovirus infection status. Alongside the repertoire data, information on donor age, sex, ethnicity and CMV serostatus was compiled. Among the roughly 380 genotyped donors, 75% to 90% belonged to the genetic ancestry cluster associated with self-reported Caucasian donors. Typing coverage varied by locus: about 620-630 donors for A, B, C, DRB1 and DQB1; under 550 for DQA1; more than 600 for DPA1; approximately 450 for DPB1. The T cell repertoires of 666 subjects were profiled by immunosequencing and related to cytomegalovirus serostatus. About 320 gigabases of sequencing data and roughly 90 million unique TCR sequences were included in an early release covering around 600 HLA-typed donors. Along with the approximately 700-subject first cohort, a separate validation cohort of approximately 110 different subjects was used. All discovery cohort repertoires had been generated on a single sequencing platform. About five DR-DQ haplotypes were handled as single units for association and clustering because linkage in the cohort was strong. To study patterns of TCR occurrence, a later analysis re-analyzed previously published TCR beta repertoires from 600 to 750 donors and added high-resolution HLA genotyping.

Libraries were prepared through the immunoSEQ multiplex PCR assay. The multiplex PCR relied on a mix of 60 forward primers for TCR Vbeta segments and 13 reverse primers for TCR Jbeta segments. Amplification of the CDR3 region of rearranged TCR beta genes was performed with a multiplex PCR assay on genomic DNA. Amplified TCR beta libraries were sequenced as 87-base-pair reads on the Illumina HiSeq System. Per the source publication's procedure: Across the 700 or so repertoires, a later analysis counted 80 million or so unique TCR beta chains, roughly 11 million of which were shared by at least two donors. Raw reads were error-corrected and collapsed into unique sequences by a nearest-neighbor algorithm in which closely related sequences were merged to remove PCR and sequencing errors. CDR3 sequences were aligned to IMGT reference sequences to assign V, D and J gene segments. For a sequence to be retained, a match of at least six nucleotides to both a V gene segment and a J gene segment was required. Rearrangements were called productive when the CDR3 lacked stop codons and stayed in frame with V and J; all others were non-productive. CDR3 was defined by IMGT convention, running from the second conserved V-encoded cysteine to the conserved J-encoded phenylalanine. The earlier analysis of about 590 of the donors excluded sequences that lacked an unambiguous match to a single V gene segment. In an earlier analysis of roughly 600 of the donors, a V segment was called functional when productive rearrangements were above 56.7%, and segregating when the standard deviation between donors exceeded 5%. To diagnose cytomegalovirus status from the catalog of TCR beta chain sequences, a statistical classification framework was built. In a later analysis, TCR nucleotide sequences were compared against IMGT/GENE-DB human TR gene sequences so that V and J genes could be assigned. Using the TCRdist pipeline, a later analysis assigned CDR3 sequences along with most-parsimonious VDJ recombination scenarios. In a later analysis, each TCR beta chain was defined by its CDR3 amino acid sequence together with its V-gene family, and reads without a unique V-gene family were excluded. A later analysis removed 450 to 600 highly shared, low-generation-probability nucleotide sequences to deal with suspected cross-contamination and a sequencing artifact. A later analysis calculated a clonal expansion index for each public chain from normalized within-repertoire ranks of inferred template counts. In a later analysis, generation probabilities were computed with a VDJ recombination model fitted to out-of-frame rearrangements, and the resulting probabilities were checked against IGoR. In a later analysis, hypergeometric tests were used to score TCR-TCR, TCR-HLA and TCR-CMV co-occurrence, with a repertoire-size bias correction applied to TCR pairs. To estimate false discovery rates, a later analysis permuted the HLA or CMV assignments 20 times. In a later analysis, co-occurring TCRs were grouped using DBSCAN, and TCRdist sequence similarity was added for clustering within HLA-allele-positive subsets. Repertoires with fewer than 30,000 or more than 120,000 public chains, plus five repertoires with anomalous nucleotide sharing, were excluded from co-occurrence clustering. As stored in TCRdb, this immuneACCESS dataset retains in-frame rearrangements with V and J assigned. A fraction of the clones does not appear; measured against another copy, unresolved V genes explain less than half of the discrepancy, and the remainder lacks a known reason. V, J and clone size are taken as reported in that table, and D and trimming were inferred from the DNA itself. A total of 160,000 or so clones appear in this sample, roughly 87% of them only once. 0.5% of the sample rests with the top ten.

CDR1 and CDR2 are read off the germline V gene as KGHSH and LQKENI. Counted from cysteine to phenylalanine, this CDR3 has 16 amino acids. The retained sequence is limited to the CDR3, 48 bases, with the frame set at the first base. General study outcomes and caveats: The study listed 150 to 200 TCR beta chains as associated with cytomegalovirus. A further reported finding was that TCR beta sequences accurately predicted the HLA-A and HLA-B alleles for most subjects in the first cohort. In an earlier analysis of approximately 590 of the donors, most TCR beta V segments appeared in productive rearrangements about 87% or about 30% of the time, broadly matching IMGT annotations. Because the 87-base-pair reads could not distinguish some IMGT-functional V segments, including TRBV6-2 and TRBV6-3, those segments were excluded. Compared with the approximately 710-donor mean, donors in an Asian-associated ancestry cluster had fewer N-insertions in productive TCRs, according to a later genetic analysis. The earlier analysis of some 560 of the donors excluded 15 to 20 rarely observed V segments, including chromosome 9 orphons, because counts were too low. The only immune exposure information available for the cohort was CMV serostatus. Sequencing depth was assumed to be roughly uniform across donors in the presence/absence analyses, though that assumption may not hold. When HLA alleles, especially DR and DQ, strongly co-occurred, TCR associations were difficult to assign to individual alleles. A cluster of highly shared sequence variants was judged likely to represent a technical artifact of the sequencing pipeline. At a false discovery rate of 0.05, a later analysis linked roughly 17,000 TCR beta sequences to specific HLA alleles. In vitro tests confirmed that three of the cytomegalovirus-associated TCR beta chains recognize cytomegalovirus antigens. In a later analysis, HLA-associated TCR beta chains showed more clonal expansion and lower generation probabilities than non-associated chains that were equally common. Because HLA typing was missing for some donors at each locus, association tests included only the typed subset. While some public TCRs were present in many individuals, most TCR sequences turned up only very rarely across donors. It was suggested by the authors that the approach could potentially be generalized to other disease states and immunological phenotypes. A later genetic analysis associated a missense DCLRE1C variant with V-gene and J-gene trimming of TCR beta chains, and an independent cohort replicated the association. In a later analysis, several top co-occurrence clusters were reported to appear linked to parvovirus B19, influenza, CMV and Epstein-Barr virus. Linkage disequilibrium might explain the correlated functional status among segregating V segments, but an unknown experimental factor could not be ruled out. In a later analysis, most CMV-associated TCR beta chains were found to appear HLA-restricted, with HLA associations seemingly driven largely by CMV exposure. A later analysis found that TCR association rates varied across HLA loci, with DRB1 alleles showing the most associated TCRs and HLA-C alleles the fewest. This cohort had only TCR beta chains sequenced, and the lack of alpha or paired-chain data limited which features could be detected. The classifier was reported to diagnose cytomegalovirus status with high specificity and sensitivity in both the original and validation cohorts.

Of note for this clone: This clone's antigen is unknown. Base quality data are lacking; no much larger clone is found one base away.

The cohort comprised some 700 healthy bone marrow donors. At the time of sampling, all cohort members were nominally healthy, though unrecorded immune exposures were likely present. The donor was CMV seronegative and belonged to the group of around 400 seronegative cohort members. A peripheral blood sample was collected from each donor, and TCR beta sequencing was performed on peripheral blood mononuclear cells. The Qiagen DNeasy Blood Extraction Kit was used to extract genomic DNA from the blood cell samples. The TCR originated in a woman between 45 and 60 years old in good health and CMV-seronegative. This chain joins TRBV18 to TRBJ2-5, with 11 central nucleotides matching TRBD2. The DNA end favors TRBJ2-7, so the J call may be wrong. Sequenced: PBMCs. The CDR3 loop reads CASSPPLAGGSYEQYF. Read as DNA, the sequence is TGTGCCAGCTCACCACCGCTAGCGGGGGGTTCCTACGAGCAGTACTTC.